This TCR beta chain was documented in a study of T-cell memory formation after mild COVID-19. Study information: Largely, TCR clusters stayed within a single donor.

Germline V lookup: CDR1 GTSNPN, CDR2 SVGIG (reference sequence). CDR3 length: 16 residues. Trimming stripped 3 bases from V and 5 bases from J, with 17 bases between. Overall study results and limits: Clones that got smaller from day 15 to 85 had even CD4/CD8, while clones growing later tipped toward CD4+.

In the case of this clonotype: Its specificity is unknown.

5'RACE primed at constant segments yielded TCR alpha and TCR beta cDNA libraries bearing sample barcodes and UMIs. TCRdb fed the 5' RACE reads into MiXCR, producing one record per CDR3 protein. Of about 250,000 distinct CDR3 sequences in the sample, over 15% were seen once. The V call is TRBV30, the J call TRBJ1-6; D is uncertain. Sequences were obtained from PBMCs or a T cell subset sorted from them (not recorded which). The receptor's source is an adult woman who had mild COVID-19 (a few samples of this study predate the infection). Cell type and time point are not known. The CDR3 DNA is TGTGCCTGGAGCGGCCCATGGCTGAGGGATAATTCACCCCTCCACTTT. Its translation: CAWSGPWLRDNSPLHF.